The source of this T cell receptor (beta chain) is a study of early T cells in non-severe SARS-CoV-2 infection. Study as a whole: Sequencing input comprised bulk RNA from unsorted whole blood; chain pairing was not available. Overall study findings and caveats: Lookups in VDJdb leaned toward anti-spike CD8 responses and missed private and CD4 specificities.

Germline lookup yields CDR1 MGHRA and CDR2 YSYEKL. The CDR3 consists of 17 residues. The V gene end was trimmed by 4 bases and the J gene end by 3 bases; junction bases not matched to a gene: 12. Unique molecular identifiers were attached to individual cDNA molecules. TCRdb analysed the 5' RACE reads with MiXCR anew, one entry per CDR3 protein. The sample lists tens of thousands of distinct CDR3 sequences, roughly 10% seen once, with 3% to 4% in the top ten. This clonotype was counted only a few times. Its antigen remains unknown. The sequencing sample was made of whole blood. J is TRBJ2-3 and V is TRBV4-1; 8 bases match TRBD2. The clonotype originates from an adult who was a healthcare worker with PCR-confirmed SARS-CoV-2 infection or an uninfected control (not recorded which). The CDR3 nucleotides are TGCGCCAGCAGCCCGAGTGGCGGGAGGACTTCAACAGATACGCAGTATTTT. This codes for CASSPSGGRTSTDTQYF.